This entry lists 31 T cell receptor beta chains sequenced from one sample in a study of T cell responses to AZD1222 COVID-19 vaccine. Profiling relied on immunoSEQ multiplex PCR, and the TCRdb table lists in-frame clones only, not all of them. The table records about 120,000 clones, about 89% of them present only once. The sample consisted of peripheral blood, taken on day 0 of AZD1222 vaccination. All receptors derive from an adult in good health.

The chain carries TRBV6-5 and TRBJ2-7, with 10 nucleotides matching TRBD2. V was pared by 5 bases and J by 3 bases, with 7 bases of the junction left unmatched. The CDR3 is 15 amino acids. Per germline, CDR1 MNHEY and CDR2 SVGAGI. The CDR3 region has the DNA TGTGCCAGCAGTCTAGCCGGGACTAGCGTCTACGAGCAGTACTTC. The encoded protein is CASSLAGTSVYEQYF.

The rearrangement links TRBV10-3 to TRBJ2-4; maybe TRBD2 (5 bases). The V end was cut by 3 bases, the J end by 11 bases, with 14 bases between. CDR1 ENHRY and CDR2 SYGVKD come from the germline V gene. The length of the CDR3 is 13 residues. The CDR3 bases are TGTGCCATCAGTGACGGTCCTCCGGGATTTCAGTACTTC. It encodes CAISDGPPGFQYF.

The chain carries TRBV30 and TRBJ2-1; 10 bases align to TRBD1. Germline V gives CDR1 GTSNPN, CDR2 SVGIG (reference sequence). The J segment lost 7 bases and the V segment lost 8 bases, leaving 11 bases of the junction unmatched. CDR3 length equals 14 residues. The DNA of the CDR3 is TGTGCCGGAATAGGGGACAGGGGTGTTAATGAGCAGTTCTTC. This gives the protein CAGIGDRGVNEQFF.

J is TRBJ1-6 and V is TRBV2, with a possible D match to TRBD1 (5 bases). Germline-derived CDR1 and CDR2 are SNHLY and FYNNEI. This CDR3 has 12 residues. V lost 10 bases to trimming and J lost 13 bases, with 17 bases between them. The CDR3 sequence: CAITTGPSPLHF. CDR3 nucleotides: TGTGCCATCACCACAGGTCCCTCGCCCCTCCACTTT.

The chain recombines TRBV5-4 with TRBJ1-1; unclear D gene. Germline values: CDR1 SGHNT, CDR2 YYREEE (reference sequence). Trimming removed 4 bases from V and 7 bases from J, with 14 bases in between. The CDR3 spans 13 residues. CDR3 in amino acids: CASSNSEDLEAFF. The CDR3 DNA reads TGTGCCAGCAGCAATTCTGAGGATCTTGAAGCTTTCTTT. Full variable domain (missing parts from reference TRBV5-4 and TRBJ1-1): ETGVTQSPTHLIKTRGQQVTLRCSSQSGHNTVSWYQQALGQGPQFIFQYYREEENGRGNFPPRFSGLQFPNYSSELNVNALELDDSALYLCASSNSEDLEAFFGQGTRLTVV.

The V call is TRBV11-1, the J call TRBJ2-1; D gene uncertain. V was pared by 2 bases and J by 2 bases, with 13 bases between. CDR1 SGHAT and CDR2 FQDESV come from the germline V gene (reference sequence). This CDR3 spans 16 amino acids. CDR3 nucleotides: TGTGCCAGCAGCTTACACACCACAACTCCCTACAATGAGCAGTTCTTC. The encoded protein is CASSLHTTTPYNEQFF.

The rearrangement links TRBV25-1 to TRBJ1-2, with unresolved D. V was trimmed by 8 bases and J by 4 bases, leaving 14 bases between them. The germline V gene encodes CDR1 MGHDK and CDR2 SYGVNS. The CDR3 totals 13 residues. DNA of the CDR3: TGTGCCAGCCGCCTGGGGTTCGGCTATGGCTACACCTTC. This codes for CASRLGFGYGYTF.

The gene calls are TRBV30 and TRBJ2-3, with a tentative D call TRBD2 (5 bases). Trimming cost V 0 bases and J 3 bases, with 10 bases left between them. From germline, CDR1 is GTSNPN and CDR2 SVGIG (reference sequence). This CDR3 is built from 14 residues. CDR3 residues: CAWSVLGGTDTQYF. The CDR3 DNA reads TGTGCCTGGAGTGTTTTAGGCGGGACAGATACGCAGTATTTT. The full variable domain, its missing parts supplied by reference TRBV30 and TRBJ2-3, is SQTIHQWPATLVQPVGSPLSLECTVEGTSNPNLYWYRQAAGRGLQLLFYSVGIGQISSEVPQNLSASRPQDRQFILSSKKLLLSDSGFYLCAWSVLGGTDTQYFGPGTRLTVL.

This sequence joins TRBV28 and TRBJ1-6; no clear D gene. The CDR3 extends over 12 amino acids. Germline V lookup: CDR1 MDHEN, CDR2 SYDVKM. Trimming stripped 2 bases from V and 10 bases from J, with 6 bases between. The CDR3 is CASSLPGSPLHF. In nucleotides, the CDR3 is TGTGCCAGCAGTTTACCCGGGTCACCCCTCCACTTT. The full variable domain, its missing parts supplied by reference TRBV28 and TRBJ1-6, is DVKVTQSSRYLVKRTGEKVFLECVQDMDHENMFWYRQDPGLGLRLIYFSYDVKMKEKGDIPEGYSVSREKKERFSLILESASTNQTSMYLCASSLPGSPLHFGNGTRLTVT.

CDR3 DNA: TGTGCCAGCAGTTACCGGCTAGCGGGAGACGAGCAGTTCTTC. It codes for CASSYRLAGDEQFF. This chain connects TRBV6-2 or TRBV6-3 to TRBJ2-1; TRBD2 aligns across 10 bases. Germline CDR1 MNHEY, CDR2 SVGEGT. Trimming cost V 2 bases and J 10 bases; bases outside gene matches: 5. This CDR3 has 14 residues.

CDR3 protein: CASRRPAGAGNEQFF. DNA for the CDR3: TGTGCCAGCAGGCGACCCGCCGGGGCCGGTAATGAGCAGTTCTTC. V and J are TRBV28 and TRBJ2-1; D tentatively fits TRBD1 or TRBD2 (5 bases each). The V and J ends lost 6 bases and 7 bases respectively, with 19 bases between them. The CDR3 is 15 residues long. CDR1 is MDHEN, CDR2 SYDVKM, per germline.

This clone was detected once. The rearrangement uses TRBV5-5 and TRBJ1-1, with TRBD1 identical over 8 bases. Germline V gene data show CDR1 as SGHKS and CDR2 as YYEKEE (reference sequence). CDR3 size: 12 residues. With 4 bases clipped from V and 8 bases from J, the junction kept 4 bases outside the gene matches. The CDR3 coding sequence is TGTGCCAGCAGCCCCAGGGGGCGGGAAGCTTTCTTT. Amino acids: CASSPRGREAFF. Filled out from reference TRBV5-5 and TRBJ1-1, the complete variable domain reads DAGVTQSPTHLIKTRGQQVTLRCSPISGHKSVSWYQQVLGQGPQFIFQYYEKEERGRGNFPDRFSARQFPNYSSELNVNALLLGDSALYLCASSPRGREAFFGQGTRLTVV.

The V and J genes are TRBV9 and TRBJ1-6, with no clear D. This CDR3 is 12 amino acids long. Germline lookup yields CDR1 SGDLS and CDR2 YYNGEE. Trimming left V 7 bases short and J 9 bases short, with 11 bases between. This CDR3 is CASGEGGSPLHF. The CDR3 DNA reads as TGTGCCAGCGGGGAAGGTGGTTCACCCCTCCACTTT.

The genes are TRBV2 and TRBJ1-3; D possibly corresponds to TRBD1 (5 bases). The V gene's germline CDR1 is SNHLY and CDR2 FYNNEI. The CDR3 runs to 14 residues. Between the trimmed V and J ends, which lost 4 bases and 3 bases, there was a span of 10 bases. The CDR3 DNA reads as TGTGCCAGCAGTGGTATGACAGTTGGAAACACCATATATTTT. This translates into CASSGMTVGNTIYF.

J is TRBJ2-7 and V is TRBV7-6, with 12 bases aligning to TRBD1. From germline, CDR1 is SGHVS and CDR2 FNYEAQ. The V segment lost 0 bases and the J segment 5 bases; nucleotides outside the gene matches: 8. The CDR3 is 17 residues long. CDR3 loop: CASSLARPGTGGDEQYF. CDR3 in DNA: TGTGCCAGCAGCTTAGCTCGCCCAGGGACAGGGGGCGACGAGCAGTACTTC.

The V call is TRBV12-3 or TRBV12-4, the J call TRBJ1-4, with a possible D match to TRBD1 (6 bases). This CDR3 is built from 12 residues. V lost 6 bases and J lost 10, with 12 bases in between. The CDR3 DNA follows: TGTGCCAGCAGGTTTGGGGGCACAAAACTGTTTTTT. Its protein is CASRFGGTKLFF.

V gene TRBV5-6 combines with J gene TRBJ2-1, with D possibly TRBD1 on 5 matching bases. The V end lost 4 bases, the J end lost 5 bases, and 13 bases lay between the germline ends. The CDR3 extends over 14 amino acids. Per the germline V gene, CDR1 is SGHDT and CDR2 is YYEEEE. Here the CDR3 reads CASSHVTGNNEQFF. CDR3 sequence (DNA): TGTGCCAGCAGCCATGTTACAGGAAACAATGAGCAGTTCTTC.

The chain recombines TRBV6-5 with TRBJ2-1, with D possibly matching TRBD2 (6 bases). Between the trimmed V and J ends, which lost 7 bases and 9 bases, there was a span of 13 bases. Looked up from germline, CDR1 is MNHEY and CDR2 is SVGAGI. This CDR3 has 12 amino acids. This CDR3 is CASTKRGGEQFF. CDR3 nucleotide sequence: TGTGCCAGCACTAAACGGGGAGGTGAGCAGTTCTTC.

CDR3 coding DNA: TGTGCCAGCAGTTACTCGAACGGGGCGCGAAATTCACCCCTCCACTTT. Its protein product is CASSYSNGARNSPLHF. The chain is built from TRBV6-5 and TRBJ1-6, with D possibly being TRBD1 (5 bases). Germline CDR1 reads MNHEY; CDR2 reads SVGAGI. Deletions cut 0 bases from V and 7 bases from J, with 13 bases between. This CDR3 contains 16 residues.

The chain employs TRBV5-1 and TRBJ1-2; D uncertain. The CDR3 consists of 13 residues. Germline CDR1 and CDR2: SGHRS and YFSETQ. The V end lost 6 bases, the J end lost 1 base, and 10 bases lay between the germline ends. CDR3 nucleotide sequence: TGCGCCAGCACCCCGGGAATTAACTATGGCTACACCTTC. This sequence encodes CASTPGINYGYTF.

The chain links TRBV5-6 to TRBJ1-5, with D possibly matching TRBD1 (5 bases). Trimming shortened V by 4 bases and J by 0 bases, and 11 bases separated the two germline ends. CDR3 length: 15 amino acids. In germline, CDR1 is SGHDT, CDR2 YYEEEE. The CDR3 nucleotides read TGTGCCAGCAGCCTGAGGACATATAGCAATCAGCCCCAGCATTTT. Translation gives CASSLRTYSNQPQHF.

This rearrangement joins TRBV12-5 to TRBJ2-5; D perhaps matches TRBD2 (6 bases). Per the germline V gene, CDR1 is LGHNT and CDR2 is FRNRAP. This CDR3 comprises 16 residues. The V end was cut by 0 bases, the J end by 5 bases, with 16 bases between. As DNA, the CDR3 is TGTGCTAGTGGTTTGGTAATTACGGGAGCGGAGGAGACCCAGTACTTC. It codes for CASGLVITGAEETQYF.

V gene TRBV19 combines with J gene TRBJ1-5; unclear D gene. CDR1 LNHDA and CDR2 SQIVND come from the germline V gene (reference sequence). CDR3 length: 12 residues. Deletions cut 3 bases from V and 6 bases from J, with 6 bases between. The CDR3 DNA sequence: TGTGCCAGTAGTATCAGCGGTCAGCCCCAGCATTTT. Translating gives CASSISGQPQHF.

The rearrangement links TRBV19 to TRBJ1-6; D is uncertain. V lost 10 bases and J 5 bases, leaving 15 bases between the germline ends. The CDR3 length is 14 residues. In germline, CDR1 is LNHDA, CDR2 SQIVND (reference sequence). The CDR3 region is CAIKNSGDNSPLHF. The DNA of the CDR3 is TGTGCCATAAAAAACAGCGGTGATAATTCACCCCTCCACTTT.

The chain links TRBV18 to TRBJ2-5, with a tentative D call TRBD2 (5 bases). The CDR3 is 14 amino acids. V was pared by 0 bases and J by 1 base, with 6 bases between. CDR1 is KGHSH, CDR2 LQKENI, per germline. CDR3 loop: CASSPPAAQETQYF. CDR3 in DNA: TGTGCCAGCTCACCACCAGCGGCCCAAGAGACCCAGTACTTC.

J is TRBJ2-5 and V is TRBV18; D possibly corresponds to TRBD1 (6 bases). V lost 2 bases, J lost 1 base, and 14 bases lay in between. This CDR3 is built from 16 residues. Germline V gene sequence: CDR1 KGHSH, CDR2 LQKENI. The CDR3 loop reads CASSPGGQILQETQYF. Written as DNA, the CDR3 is TGTGCCAGCTCACCAGGCGGACAGATACTCCAAGAGACCCAGTACTTC.

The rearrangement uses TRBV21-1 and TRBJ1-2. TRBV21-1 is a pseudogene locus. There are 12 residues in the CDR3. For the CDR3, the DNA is TGTGCCAGCAGGGGAGGGCCCTATGGCTACACCTTC. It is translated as CASRGGPYGYTF.

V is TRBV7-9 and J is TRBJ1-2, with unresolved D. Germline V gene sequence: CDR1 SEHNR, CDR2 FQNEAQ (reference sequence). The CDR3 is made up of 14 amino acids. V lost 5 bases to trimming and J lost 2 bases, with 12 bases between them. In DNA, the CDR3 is TGTGCCAGCAGCCTCACCACACCAAACTATGGCTACACCTTC. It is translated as CASSLTTPNYGYTF.

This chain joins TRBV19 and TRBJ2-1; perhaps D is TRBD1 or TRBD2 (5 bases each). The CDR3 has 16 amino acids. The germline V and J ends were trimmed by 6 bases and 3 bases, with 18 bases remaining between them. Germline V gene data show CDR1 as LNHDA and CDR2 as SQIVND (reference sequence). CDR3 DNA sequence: TGTGCCAGTAGCAGCGGACAAGGAAGACACTACAATGAGCAGTTCTTC. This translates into CASSSGQGRHYNEQFF. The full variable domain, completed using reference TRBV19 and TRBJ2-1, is DGGITQSPKYLFRKEGQNVTLSCEQNLNHDAMYWYRQDPGQGLRLIYYSQIVNDFQKGDIAEGYSVSREKKESFPLTVTSAQKNPTAFYLCASSSGQGRHYNEQFFGPGTRLTVL.

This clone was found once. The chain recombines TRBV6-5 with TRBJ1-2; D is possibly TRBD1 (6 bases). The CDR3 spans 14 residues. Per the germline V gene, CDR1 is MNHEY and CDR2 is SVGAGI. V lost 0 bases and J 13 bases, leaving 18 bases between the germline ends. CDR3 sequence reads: CASSYSPPGHRPTF. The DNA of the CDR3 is TGTGCCAGCAGTTACTCGCCTCCGGGACATAGGCCCACCTTC.

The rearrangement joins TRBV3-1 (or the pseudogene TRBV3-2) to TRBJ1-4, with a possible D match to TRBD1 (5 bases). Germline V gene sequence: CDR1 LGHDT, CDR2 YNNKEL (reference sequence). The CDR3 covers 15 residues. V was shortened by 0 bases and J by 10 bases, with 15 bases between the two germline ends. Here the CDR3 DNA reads TGTGCCAGCAGCCAAGATCCAGGGTCTCGGGTAAAACTGTTTTTT. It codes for CASSQDPGSRVKLFF.